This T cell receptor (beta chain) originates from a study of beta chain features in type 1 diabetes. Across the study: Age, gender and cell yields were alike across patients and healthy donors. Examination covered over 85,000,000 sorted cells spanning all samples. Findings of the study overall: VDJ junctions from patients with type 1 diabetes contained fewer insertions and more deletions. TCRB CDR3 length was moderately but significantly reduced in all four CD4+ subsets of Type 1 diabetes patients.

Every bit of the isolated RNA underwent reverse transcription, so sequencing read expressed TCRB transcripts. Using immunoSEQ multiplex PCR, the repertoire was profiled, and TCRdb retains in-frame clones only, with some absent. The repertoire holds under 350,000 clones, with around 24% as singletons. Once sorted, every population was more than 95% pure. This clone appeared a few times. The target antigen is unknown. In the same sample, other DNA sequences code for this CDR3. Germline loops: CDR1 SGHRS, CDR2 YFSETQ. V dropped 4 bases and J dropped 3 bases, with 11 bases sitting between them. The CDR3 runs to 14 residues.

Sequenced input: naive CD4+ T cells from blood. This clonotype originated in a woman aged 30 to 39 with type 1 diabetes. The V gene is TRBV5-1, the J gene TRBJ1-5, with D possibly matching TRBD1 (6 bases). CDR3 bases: TGCGCCAGCAGCCTTGGACAGCCCAATCAGCCCCAGCATTTT. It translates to CASSLGQPNQPQHF.